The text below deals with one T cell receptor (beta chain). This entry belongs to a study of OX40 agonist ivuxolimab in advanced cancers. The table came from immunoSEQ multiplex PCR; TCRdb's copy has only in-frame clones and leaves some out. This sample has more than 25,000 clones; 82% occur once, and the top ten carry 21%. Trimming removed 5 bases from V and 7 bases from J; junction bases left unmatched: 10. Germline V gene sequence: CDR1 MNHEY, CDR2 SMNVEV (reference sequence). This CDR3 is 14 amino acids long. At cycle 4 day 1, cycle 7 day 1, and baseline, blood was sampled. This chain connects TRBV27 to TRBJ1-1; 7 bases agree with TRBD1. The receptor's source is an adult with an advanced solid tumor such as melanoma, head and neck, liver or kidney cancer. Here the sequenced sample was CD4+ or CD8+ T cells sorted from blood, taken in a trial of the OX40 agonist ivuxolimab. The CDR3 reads CASSARQGWGEAFF. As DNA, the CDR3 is TGTGCCAGCAGTGCCCGACAGGGTTGGGGTGAAGCTTTCTTT.